The next 29 T cell receptor beta chains were all read from a single sample in a study of OX40 agonist ivuxolimab in advanced cancers. Measured with immunoSEQ multiplex PCR; TCRdb has only the in-frame clones, and not every one. Among tens of thousands of clones listed, 80% to 90% were seen once. The specimen comprised CD4+ or CD8+ T cells sorted from blood, sampled in a trial of the OX40 agonist ivuxolimab. The receptors originated from an adult with an advanced solid tumor such as melanoma, head and neck, liver or kidney cancer.

This chain links TRBV14 with TRBJ2-1, with D tentatively TRBD2 (5 bases). Trimming took off 4 bases at V and 4 bases at J, with 14 bases between the two ends. Germline-derived CDR1 and CDR2 are SGHDN and FVKESK. The CDR3 length is 15 residues. The CDR3 nucleotides are TGTGCCAGCAGCCCCGGGGTCATAAGTTACAATGAGCAGTTCTTC. This encodes CASSPGVISYNEQFF.

This chain uses TRBV13 with TRBJ2-1; possibly TRBD1 for D (5 bases). This CDR3 has 13 residues. CDR1 and CDR2 from the germline V gene are PRHDT and FYEKMQ (reference sequence). The germline V and J ends were trimmed by 2 bases and 10 bases, with 12 bases remaining between them. Here the CDR3 DNA reads TGTGCCAGCAGCTTAAAGGGGCCGTACGAGCAGTTCTTC. It specifies CASSLKGPYEQFF.

The rearrangement joins TRBV4-3 to TRBJ2-3; D may be TRBD2 (5 bases). The CDR3 is 13 amino acids. Germline CDR1 is LGHNA and CDR2 is YSLEER. V lost 1 base, J lost 13 bases, and 15 bases lay in between. DNA of the CDR3: TGCGCCAGCAGCCAAGTCTCGGGGTCTCGAGAGTATTTT. Translation gives CASSQVSGSREYF.

The gene calls are TRBV7-9 and TRBJ2-3, with D unresolved. In germline, CDR1 is SEHNR, CDR2 FQNEAQ (reference sequence). Trimming took 0 bases from V and 3 from J, leaving 7 bases between them. This CDR3 spans 14 amino acids. CDR3 amino acids: CASSLALGTDTQYF. The DNA for the CDR3 is TGTGCCAGCAGCTTAGCGTTGGGGACAGATACGCAGTATTTT.

V gene TRBV27 combines with J gene TRBJ1-1, with D hard to call. Trimming took off 8 bases at V and 1 base at J, with 5 bases between the two ends. CDR3 size: 11 residues. Germline CDR1 and CDR2: MNHEY and SMNVEV (reference sequence). In nucleotides, the CDR3 is TGTGCCAGCCGTCAGAACACTGAAGCTTTCTTT. This codes for CASRQNTEAFF.

A single count supports this clone. The chain employs TRBV10-3 and TRBJ1-1, with D unclear. The ends were cut back, 6 bases at V and 6 bases at J, with 14 bases in the middle. Germline V gene data show CDR1 as ENHRY and CDR2 as SYGVKD. CDR3 size: 13 residues. The CDR3 nucleotides read TGTGCCATCAGAGAATATCGGGCCCCTGAAGCTTTCTTT. It yields the protein CAIREYRAPEAFF.

This clone is large in the sample. The J gene is TRBJ2-3, the V gene TRBV9; D call uncertain. The V and J ends lost 3 bases and 2 bases respectively, with 7 bases between them. Germline V CDR1 and CDR2: SGDLS, YYNGEE. The CDR3 loop spans 13 amino acids. CDR3 bases: TGTGCCAGCAGCGAGCCCTTCACAGATACGCAGTATTTT. It encodes CASSEPFTDTQYF.

The CDR3 sequence is CASSSGTSGGSEQFF. The CDR3 DNA reads as TGTGCCAGCAGTTCCGGGACTAGCGGGGGGAGTGAGCAGTTCTTC. The chain links TRBV7-2 to TRBJ2-1; 15 positions agree with TRBD2. CDR3 length equals 15 residues. Unmatched junction bases numbered 6, after V lost 6 bases and J lost 9 bases. Germline V lookup: CDR1 SGHTA, CDR2 FQGNSA.

This chain connects TRBV4-3 to TRBJ2-1; 8 positions match TRBD1. The J segment lost 5 bases and the V segment lost 2 bases, leaving 8 bases of the junction unmatched. The CDR3 loop spans 16 amino acids. The germline CDR1 and CDR2 sequences are LGHNA and YSLEER. The chain's CDR3 is CASSQNLGQGNNEQFF. CDR3 nucleotides: TGCGCCAGCAGCCAAAATTTAGGACAGGGAAACAATGAGCAGTTCTTC.

The rearrangement uses TRBV5-6 and TRBJ1-6; no reliable D call. Germline assignment: CDR1 SGHDT and CDR2 YYEEEE. CDR3 size: 13 residues. The V and J ends lost 2 bases and 4 bases respectively, with 4 bases between them. CDR3 in amino acids: CASSLPYNSPLHF. The CDR3 bases are TGTGCCAGCAGCTTACCTTATAATTCACCCCTCCACTTT.

The chain links TRBV9 to TRBJ2-7, with D perhaps matching TRBD2 (6 bases). CDR3 length: 13 amino acids. The germline V gene encodes CDR1 SGDLS and CDR2 YYNGEE. V was clipped by 5 bases and J by 4 bases, with 13 bases between them. In nucleotides, the CDR3 is TGTGCCAGCAGTGCCGGGACTGATTACGAGCAGTACTTC. It codes for CASSAGTDYEQYF.

The chain uses TRBV29-1 and TRBJ1-1, with no clear D. Germline V gene lookup returns CDR1 SQVTM and CDR2 ANQGSEA. CDR3 length equals 15 residues. Trimming cost V 2 bases and J 0 bases, with 13 bases left between them. CDR3 nucleotides: TGCAGCGTTGAACGGCAGCAACCTCTGAACACTGAAGCTTTCTTT. It is translated as CSVERQQPLNTEAFF.

This chain uses TRBV4-1 with TRBJ1-5; tentatively, D is TRBD1 (5 bases). The germline V and J ends were trimmed by 3 bases and 7 bases, with 10 bases remaining between them. CDR1 and CDR2 (germline): MGHRA, YSYEKL. The CDR3 totals 13 residues. The CDR3 region is CASSHRVEQPQHF. The DNA for the CDR3 is TGCGCCAGCAGCCACAGGGTTGAACAGCCCCAGCATTTT.

This sequence joins TRBV28 and TRBJ1-2, with TRBD1 identical over 8 bases. Germline loops: CDR1 MDHEN, CDR2 SYDVKM. This CDR3 region has 16 residues. J lost 6 bases, V lost 6 bases, and 15 bases had no gene match. CDR3 in amino acids: CASRDPGGTAGHGYTF. As DNA, the CDR3 is TGTGCCAGCAGAGATCCAGGGGGCACCGCAGGCCATGGCTACACCTTC.

This clone was counted a few times. The CDR3 protein is CASSKGPEKLFF. The DNA for the CDR3 is TGTGCCAGTAGTAAGGGTCCCGAAAAACTGTTTTTT. This chain connects TRBV19 to TRBJ1-4; D not certain. The CDR3 extends over 12 amino acids. Trimming shortened V by 4 bases and J by 8 bases, and 8 bases separated the two germline ends. Looked up from germline, CDR1 is LNHDA and CDR2 is SQIVND (reference sequence).

This clone is deemed medium-sized. The chain employs TRBV7-8 and TRBJ2-2; D call uncertain. V lost 3 bases, J lost 3 bases, and 5 bases lay in between. The CDR3 runs 13 residues. Germline-derived CDR1 and CDR2 are SGHVS and FQNEAQ. For the CDR3, the DNA is TGTGCCAGCAGCTTGGGCGACACCGGGGAGCTGTTTTTT. It yields the protein CASSLGDTGELFF.

The V gene is TRBV27, the J gene TRBJ1-1; TRBD1 matches 7 bases. The CDR3 totals 15 residues. Germline CDR1 MNHEY, CDR2 SMNVEV (reference sequence). With V trimmed by 4 bases and J by 0 bases, 5 bases remained unmatched. The CDR3 bases are TGTGCCAGCAGTTATGGGACAGTCATGAACACTGAAGCTTTCTTT. Residues: CASSYGTVMNTEAFF.

The V and J genes are TRBV5-6 and TRBJ1-1; perhaps TRBD1 as D (5 bases). CDR3 length: 15 residues. With 3 bases removed from V and 2 bases from J, the gap between germline ends came to 14 bases. From germline, CDR1 is SGHDT and CDR2 YYEEEE. The CDR3, as DNA: TGTGCCAGCAGCTATGGGACCCTCGAAAACACTGAAGCTTTCTTT. Translating it yields CASSYGTLENTEAFF. Looking up the rest from reference TRBV5-6 and TRBJ1-1 gives the full variable domain: DAGVTQSPTHLIKTRGQQVTLRCSPKSGHDTVSWYQQALGQGPQFIFQYYEEEERQRGNFPDRFSGHQFPNYSSELNVNALLLGDSALYLCASSYGTLENTEAFFGQGTRLTVV.

The J gene is TRBJ2-2, the V gene TRBV10-3; D may be TRBD1 (5 bases). V was cut by 5 bases and J by 0 bases, with 13 bases left in between. The germline gives CDR1 ENHRY, CDR2 SYGVKD. The length of the CDR3 is 16 residues. The CDR3 sequence: CAISKDTTTNTGELFF. CDR3 DNA: TGTGCCATCAGTAAGGACACGACAACGAACACCGGGGAGCTGTTTTTT.

CDR3 sequence: CASSLSPRRGNEQFF. In nucleotides, the CDR3 is TGTGCCAGCAGTTTATCTCCGAGGCGGGGCAATGAGCAGTTCTTC. V is TRBV27 and J is TRBJ2-1; TRBD2 is a possible D gene (6 bases). The CDR3 is 15 residues long. CDR1 MNHEY and CDR2 SMNVEV come from the germline V gene (reference sequence). V was clipped by 0 bases and J by 6 bases, with 12 bases between them.

This chain uses TRBV10-3 with TRBJ1-3, with no clear D. The ends were cut back, 4 bases at V and 3 bases at J, with 10 bases in the middle. CDR3 length: 14 amino acids. Germline V gene lookup returns CDR1 ENHRY and CDR2 SYGVKD. DNA for the CDR3: TGTGCCATCAGTGCGTCGAGTTTTGGAAACACCATATATTTT. Amino acid sequence: CAISASSFGNTIYF.

V and J are TRBV6-6 and TRBJ2-5; D might be TRBD2 (6 bases). The DNA end favors TRBJ2-7, so the J call may be wrong. The CDR3 loop spans 16 amino acids. Germline V gives CDR1 MNHNY, CDR2 SVGAGI (reference sequence). The CDR3 nucleotides are TGTGCCAGCAGTTCGACCTCCCAGGGCGGGGCCTACGAGCAGTACTTC. Translated: CASSSTSQGGAYEQYF.

The chain joins TRBV4-3 to TRBJ1-4; TRBD1 aligns across 7 bases. Germline lookup yields CDR1 LGHNA and CDR2 YSLEER. The CDR3 covers 14 residues. The J segment lost 8 bases and the V segment lost 2 bases, leaving 5 bases of the junction unmatched. The CDR3 DNA reads TGCGCCAGCAGCCAACAAACAGGGGACGAAAAACTGTTTTTT. Translation gives CASSQQTGDEKLFF.

The rearrangement uses TRBV25-1 and TRBJ1-1, with a weak D call TRBD1 (5 bases). The CDR3 contains 13 residues. The germline V gene has CDR1 MGHDK and CDR2 SYGVNS. V was trimmed by 4 bases and J by 3 bases, leaving 9 bases between them. The CDR3 sequence: CASSVGGDTEAFF. The CDR3 DNA reads as TGTGCCAGCAGTGTCGGGGGTGACACTGAAGCTTTCTTT.

This clone came up once. V and J are TRBV27 and TRBJ2-3; unclear D gene. The CDR3 runs 12 residues. Trimming left V 5 bases short and J 0 bases short, with 3 bases between. CDR1 MNHEY and CDR2 SMNVEV come from the germline V gene (reference sequence). The CDR3 nucleotides are TGTGCCAGCAGTCCGAGCACAGATACGCAGTATTTT. Amino acids: CASSPSTDTQYF.

The chain recombines TRBV19 with TRBJ1-5; a weak D match, TRBD1 (5 bases). The V gene lost 3 bases and the J gene lost 9 bases, with 18 bases spanning the gap. The CDR3 runs 15 residues. Germline V gene lookup returns CDR1 LNHDA and CDR2 SQIVND (reference sequence). The CDR3 DNA follows: TGTGCCAGTAGTATTCTAGGGGCCCTGCAGTTGCCCCAGCATTTT. This translates into CASSILGALQLPQHF.

By proportion, this clone is hyperexpanded. This chain uses TRBV5-6 with TRBJ2-1; 7 positions match TRBD1. CDR3 length equals 15 residues. Losses at the gene ends were 0 bases for V and 2 bases for J; bases not matched to a gene: 2. The germline CDR1 and CDR2 sequences are SGHDT and YYEEEE. The CDR3 region is CASSLGDRAYNEQFF. DNA for the CDR3: TGTGCCAGCAGCTTGGGAGACAGGGCCTACAATGAGCAGTTCTTC. The full variable domain, in which reference TRBV5-6 and TRBJ2-1 provide the parts outside the CDR3, is DAGVTQSPTHLIKTRGQQVTLRCSPKSGHDTVSWYQQALGQGPQFIFQYYEEEERQRGNFPDRFSGHQFPNYSSELNVNALLLGDSALYLCASSLGDRAYNEQFFGPGTRLTVL.

The rearrangement uses TRBV19 and TRBJ1-2; a weak D match, TRBD1 (6 bases). In germline, CDR1 is LNHDA, CDR2 SQIVND (reference sequence). The CDR3 is 15 amino acids. Trimming took 2 bases from V and 3 from J, leaving 13 bases between them. For the CDR3, the DNA is TGTGCCAGTAGTATAATGGCAGGGGACTACTATGGCTACACCTTC. This codes for CASSIMAGDYYGYTF.

This rearrangement joins TRBV28 to TRBJ2-7, with TRBD1 matching 8 bases. The CDR3 extends over 15 amino acids. Germline CDR1 MDHEN, CDR2 SYDVKM. J lost 1 base, V lost 6 bases, and 8 bases had no gene match. CDR3 residues: CASRWTGIRSYEQYF. In DNA form, the CDR3 reads TGTGCCAGCAGATGGACAGGGATCCGGTCCTACGAGCAGTACTTC.